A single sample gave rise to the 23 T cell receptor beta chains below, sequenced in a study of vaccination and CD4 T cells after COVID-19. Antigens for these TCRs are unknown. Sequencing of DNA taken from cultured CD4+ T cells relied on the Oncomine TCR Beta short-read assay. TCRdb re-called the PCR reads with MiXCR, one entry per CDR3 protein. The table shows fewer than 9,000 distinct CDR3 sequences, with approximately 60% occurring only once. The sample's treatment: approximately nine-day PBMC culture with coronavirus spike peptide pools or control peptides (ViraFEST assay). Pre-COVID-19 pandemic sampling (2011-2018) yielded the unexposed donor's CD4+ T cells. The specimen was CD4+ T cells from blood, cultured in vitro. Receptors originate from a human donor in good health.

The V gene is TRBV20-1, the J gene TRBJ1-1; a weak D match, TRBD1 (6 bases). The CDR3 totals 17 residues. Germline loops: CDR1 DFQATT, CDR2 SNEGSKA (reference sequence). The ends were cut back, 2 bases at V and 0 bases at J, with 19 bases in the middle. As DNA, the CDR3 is TGCAGTGCTAGACCTACTGGACAGAGAATCATGAACACTGAAGCTTTCTTT. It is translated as CSARPTGQRIMNTEAFF.

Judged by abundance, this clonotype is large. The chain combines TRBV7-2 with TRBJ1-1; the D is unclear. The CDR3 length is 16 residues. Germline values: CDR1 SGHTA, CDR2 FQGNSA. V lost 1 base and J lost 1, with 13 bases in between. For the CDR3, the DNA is TGTGCCAGCAGCTTAGATCGTCCAGGTGGGAACACTGAAGCTTTCTTT. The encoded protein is CASSLDRPGGNTEAFF.

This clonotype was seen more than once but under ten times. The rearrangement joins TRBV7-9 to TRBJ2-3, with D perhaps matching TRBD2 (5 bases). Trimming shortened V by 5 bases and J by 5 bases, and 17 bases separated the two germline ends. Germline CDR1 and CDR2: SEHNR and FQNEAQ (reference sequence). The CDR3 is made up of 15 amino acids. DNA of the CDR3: TGTGCCAGCAGCCACCTACTAGGTGAGGTAGATACGCAGTATTTT. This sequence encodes CASSHLLGEVDTQYF.

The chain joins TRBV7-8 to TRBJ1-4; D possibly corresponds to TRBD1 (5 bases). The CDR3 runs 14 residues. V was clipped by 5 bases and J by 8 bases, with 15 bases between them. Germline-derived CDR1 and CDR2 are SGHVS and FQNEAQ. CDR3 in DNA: TGTGCCAGCAGCGCCACTTGGGACGGGGAAAAACTGTTTTTT. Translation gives CASSATWDGEKLFF.

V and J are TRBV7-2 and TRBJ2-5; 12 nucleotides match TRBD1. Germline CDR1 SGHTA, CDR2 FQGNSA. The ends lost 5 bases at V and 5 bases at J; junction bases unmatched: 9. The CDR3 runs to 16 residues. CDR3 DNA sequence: TGTGCCAGCAGCCCGAGCGGGACAGGGGGCCTGGAGACCCAGTACTTC. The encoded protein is CASSPSGTGGLETQYF.

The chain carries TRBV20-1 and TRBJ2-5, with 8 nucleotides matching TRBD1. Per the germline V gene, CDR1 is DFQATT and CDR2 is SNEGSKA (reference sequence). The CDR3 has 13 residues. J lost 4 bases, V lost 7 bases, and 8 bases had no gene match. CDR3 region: CSVRGRGRETQYF. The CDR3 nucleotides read TGCAGTGTTAGGGGCAGGGGGCGAGAGACCCAGTACTTC.

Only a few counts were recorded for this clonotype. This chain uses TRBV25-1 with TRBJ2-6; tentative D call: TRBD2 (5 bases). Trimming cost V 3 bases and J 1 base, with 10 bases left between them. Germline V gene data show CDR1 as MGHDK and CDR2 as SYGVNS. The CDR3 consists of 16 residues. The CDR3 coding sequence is TGTGCCAGCAGTGATATTGGGAGTTCTGGGGCCAACGTCCTGACTTTC. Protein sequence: CASSDIGSSGANVLTF.

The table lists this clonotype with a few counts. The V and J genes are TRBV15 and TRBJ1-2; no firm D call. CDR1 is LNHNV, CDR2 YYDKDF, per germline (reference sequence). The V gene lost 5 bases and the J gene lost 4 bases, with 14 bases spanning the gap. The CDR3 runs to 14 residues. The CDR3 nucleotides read TGTGCCACCAGCCCCAGCGGGCCGGGCTATGGCTACACCTTC. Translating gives CATSPSGPGYGYTF.

This chain's CDR3 is CASSYTTRFNEQFF. The CDR3 DNA follows: TGTGCCAGCAGTTACACGACTAGATTCAATGAGCAGTTCTTC. The chain uses TRBV6-5 and TRBJ2-1, with a tentative D call TRBD2 (6 bases). Germline CDR1 is MNHEY and CDR2 is SVGAGI. Trimming stripped 2 bases from V and 6 bases from J, with 11 bases between. CDR3 size: 14 residues.

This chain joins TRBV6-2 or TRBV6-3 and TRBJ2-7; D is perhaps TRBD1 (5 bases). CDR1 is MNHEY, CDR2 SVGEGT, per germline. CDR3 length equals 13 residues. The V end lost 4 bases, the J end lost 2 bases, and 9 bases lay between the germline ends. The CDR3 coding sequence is TGTGCCAGCAGTTTTGGACAAACCTACGAGCAGTACTTC. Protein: CASSFGQTYEQYF.

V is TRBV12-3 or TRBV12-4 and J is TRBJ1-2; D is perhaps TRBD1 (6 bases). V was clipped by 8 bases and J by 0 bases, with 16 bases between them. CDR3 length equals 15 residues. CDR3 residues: CASGYWDITNYGYTF. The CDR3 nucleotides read TGTGCCAGCGGGTATTGGGACATCACTAACTATGGCTACACCTTC.

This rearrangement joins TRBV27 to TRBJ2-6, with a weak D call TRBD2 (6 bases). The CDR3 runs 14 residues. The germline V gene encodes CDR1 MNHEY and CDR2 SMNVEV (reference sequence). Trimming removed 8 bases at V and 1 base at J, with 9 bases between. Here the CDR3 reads CASGGISGANVLTF. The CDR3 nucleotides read TGTGCCAGCGGGGGGATTTCTGGGGCCAACGTCCTGACTTTC.

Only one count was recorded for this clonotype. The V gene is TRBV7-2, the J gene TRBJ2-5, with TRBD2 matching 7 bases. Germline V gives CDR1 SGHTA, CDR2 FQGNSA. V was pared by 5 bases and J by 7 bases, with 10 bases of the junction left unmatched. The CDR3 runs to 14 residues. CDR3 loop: CASSPGTTSGTQYF. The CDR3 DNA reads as TGTGCCAGCAGCCCCGGGACTACGAGCGGGACCCAGTACTTC.

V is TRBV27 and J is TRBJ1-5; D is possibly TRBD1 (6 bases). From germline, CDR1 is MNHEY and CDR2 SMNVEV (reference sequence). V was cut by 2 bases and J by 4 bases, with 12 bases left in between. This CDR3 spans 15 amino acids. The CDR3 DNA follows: TGTGCCAGCAGTTTAGGTGGCAGGGGTAATCAGCCCCAGCATTTT. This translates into CASSLGGRGNQPQHF.

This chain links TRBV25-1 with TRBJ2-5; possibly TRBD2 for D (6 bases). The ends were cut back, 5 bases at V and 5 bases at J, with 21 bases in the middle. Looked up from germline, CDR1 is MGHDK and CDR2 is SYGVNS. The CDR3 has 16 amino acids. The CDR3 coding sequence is TGTGCCAGCAGTCCGGGGGTCCCCTCTCAATGGGAGACCCAGTACTTC. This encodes CASSPGVPSQWETQYF.

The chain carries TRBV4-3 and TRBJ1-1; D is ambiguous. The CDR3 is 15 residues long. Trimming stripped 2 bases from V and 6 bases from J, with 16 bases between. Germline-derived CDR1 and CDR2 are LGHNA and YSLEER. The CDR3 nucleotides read TGCGCCAGCAGCCAACTTACTCTAGGAAGCGCTGAAGCTTTCTTT. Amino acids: CASSQLTLGSAEAFF.

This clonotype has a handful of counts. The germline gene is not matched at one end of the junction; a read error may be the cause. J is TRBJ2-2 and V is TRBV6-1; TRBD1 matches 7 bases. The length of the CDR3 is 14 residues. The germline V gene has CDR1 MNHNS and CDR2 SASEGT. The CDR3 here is CASREGGFAGELFF. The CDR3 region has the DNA TGTGCCAGCAGGGAAGGGGGCTTTGCCGGGGAGCTGTTTTTT.

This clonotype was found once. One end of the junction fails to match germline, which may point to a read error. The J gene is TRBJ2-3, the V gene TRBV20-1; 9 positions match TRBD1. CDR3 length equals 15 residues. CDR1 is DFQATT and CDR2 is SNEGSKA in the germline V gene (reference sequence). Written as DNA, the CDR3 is TGCAGTGCTAGAGGGGGACAGGGTTGGCCAGATACACAGTATTTT. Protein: CSARGGQGWPDTQYF.

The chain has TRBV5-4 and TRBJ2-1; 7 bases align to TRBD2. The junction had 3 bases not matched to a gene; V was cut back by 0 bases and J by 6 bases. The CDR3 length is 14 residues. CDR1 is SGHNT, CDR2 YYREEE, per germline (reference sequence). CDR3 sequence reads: CASSLGGSANEQFF. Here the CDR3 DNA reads TGTGCCAGCAGCTTGGGCGGGAGTGCCAATGAGCAGTTCTTC.

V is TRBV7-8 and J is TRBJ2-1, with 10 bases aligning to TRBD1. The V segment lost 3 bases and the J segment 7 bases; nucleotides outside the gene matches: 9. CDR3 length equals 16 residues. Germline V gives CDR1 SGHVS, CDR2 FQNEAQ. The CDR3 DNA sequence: TGTGCCAGCAGCTTTTCAGACAGACAGGGGGCGAATGAGCAGTTCTTC. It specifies CASSFSDRQGANEQFF.

CDR3 sequence reads: CASSDQQGRYNEQFF. The DNA of the CDR3 is TGTGCCAGTAGCGACCAACAGGGAAGATACAATGAGCAGTTCTTC. The chain links TRBV19 to TRBJ2-1, with D tentatively TRBD1 (6 bases). The germline V and J ends were trimmed by 6 bases and 4 bases, with 16 bases remaining between them. CDR3 length: 15 residues. CDR1 and CDR2 (germline): LNHDA, SQIVND (reference sequence).

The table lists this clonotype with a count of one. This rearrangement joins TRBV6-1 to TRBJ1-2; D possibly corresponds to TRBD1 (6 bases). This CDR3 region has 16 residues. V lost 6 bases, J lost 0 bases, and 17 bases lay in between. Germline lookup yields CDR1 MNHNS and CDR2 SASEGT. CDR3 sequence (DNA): TGTGCCAGCAGGAGAGGACAGAGTCTAGCTAACTATGGCTACACCTTC. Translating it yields CASRRGQSLANYGYTF.

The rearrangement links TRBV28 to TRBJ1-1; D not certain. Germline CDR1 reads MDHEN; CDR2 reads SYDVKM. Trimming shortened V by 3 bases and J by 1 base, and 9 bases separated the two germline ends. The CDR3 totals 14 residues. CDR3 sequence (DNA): TGTGCCAGCAGTTTGGGAGGGAAGAACACTGAAGCTTTCTTT. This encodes CASSLGGKNTEAFF. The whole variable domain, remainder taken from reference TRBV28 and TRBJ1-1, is DVKVTQSSRYLVKRTGEKVFLECVQDMDHENMFWYRQDPGLGLRLIYFSYDVKMKEKGDIPEGYSVSREKKERFSLILESASTNQTSMYLCASSLGGKNTEAFFGQGTRLTVV.